These T cell receptor beta chains were read from a single sample in a study of T-cell memory formation after mild COVID-19. TCRdb recomputed calls from the 5' RACE reads with MiXCR, one row per CDR3 protein. The table has roughly 550,000 distinct CDR3 sequences, roughly 21% seen once. Source material: PBMCs or a T cell subset sorted from them (not recorded which). These receptors were taken from an adult woman who had mild COVID-19 (a few samples of this study predate the infection). Cell type and time point are not known. The CDR3 runs from the conserved cysteine through the conserved F or W. Each record gives: CDR3 DNA, CDR3 protein, D gene, V gene, J gene, clone size. The D gene is left open where the match is weak. Rows give clone size only sometimes, using once, few, many, or a class for an expanded clone.

DNA: TGTGCCACCAGCAGCTGGGGACCCTTGGAGACCCAGTACTTC
CDR3: CATSSWGPLETQYF
D: -
V: TRBV15
J: TRBJ2-5
size: -

DNA: TGTGCTAGTGGTTTGGGTGGGACAACGGGCTACACCTTC
CDR3: CASGLGGTTGYTF
D: -
V: TRBV12-5
J: TRBJ1-2
size: -

DNA: TGTGCCAGCAGCTTAACATCGTGGATTGGGGACGAGCAGTACTTC
CDR3: CASSLTSWIGDEQYF
D: -
V: TRBV7-9
J: TRBJ2-7
size: -

DNA: TGTGCCAGCAGTTACTCGAACCCCGGACAGGGGCGAGGGGGCTACACCTTC
CDR3: CASSYSNPGQGRGGYTF
D: TRBD1
V: TRBV6-5
J: TRBJ1-2
size: few

DNA: TGTGCCAGCAGCTTAGGGACAGGGTTAGTAGGTGGCTACACCTTC
CDR3: CASSLGTGLVGGYTF
D: TRBD1
V: TRBV7-2
J: TRBJ1-2
size: many

DNA: TGTGCCAGCAGCGATAGCGGGGGGCCCAATGAGCAGTTCTTC
CDR3: CASSDSGGPNEQFF
D: TRBD2
V: TRBV13
J: TRBJ2-1
size: few

DNA: TGTGCCAGCAGCCAAGCTACCCTTCGGGACAGGGCCTACGAGCAGTACTTC
CDR3: CASSQATLRDRAYEQYF
D: TRBD1
V: TRBV14
J: TRBJ2-7
size: few

DNA: TGTGCCACCGCCGGCCAGTCAGAGGAGTTAGAGACCCAGTACTTC
CDR3: CATAGQSEELETQYF
D: -
V: TRBV24-1
J: TRBJ2-5
size: -

DNA: TGCGCCACGCGCCGGGGGATCGACACTGAAGCTTTCTTT
CDR3: CATRRGIDTEAFF
D: -
V: TRBV4-1
J: TRBJ1-1
size: -

DNA: TGTGCCAGCAGTTTAGGGGACAGGGGATTCTCCGCTCCATCAGCTTTCTTT
CDR3: CASSLGDRGFSAPSAFF
D: TRBD1
V: TRBV12-3/TRBV12-4
J: TRBJ1-1
size: few

DNA: TGCAGTCCCAAGTCAGGGCGGACGAACTCGAGGACTGAAGCTTTCTTT
CDR3: CSPKSGRTNSRTEAFF
D: -
V: TRBV20-1
J: TRBJ1-1
size: -

DNA: TGTGCCAGCAGCGTAGATCTAGCCAGAAGACACAATGAGCAGTTCTTC
CDR3: CASSVDLARRHNEQFF
D: -
V: TRBV9
J: TRBJ2-1
size: -

DNA: TGTGCCAGCAGCGTAGGGGGGAGGAACCAAGAGACCCAGTACTTC
CDR3: CASSVGGRNQETQYF
D: -
V: TRBV9
J: TRBJ2-5
size: -

DNA: TGTGCCAGCAGCTCAGCAAATCAGGGACTAGCCGACTCGGACTACAATGAGCAGTTCTTC
CDR3: CASSSANQGLADSDYNEQFF
D: TRBD2
V: TRBV7-8
J: TRBJ2-1
size: few

DNA: TGTGCCAGCAGTCTCCAGTTTGGGGGAGAGACCCAGTACTTC
CDR3: CASSLQFGGETQYF
D: -
V: TRBV12-3/TRBV12-4
J: TRBJ2-5
size: -

DNA: TGTGCCAGCAGTTTATCAGAGGCCAAAAACATTCAGTACTTC
CDR3: CASSLSEAKNIQYF
D: -
V: TRBV12-3/TRBV12-4
J: TRBJ2-4
size: -

DNA: TGTGCCAGCAGTGACCGAGGGGAGAGCACTGAAGCTTTCTTT
CDR3: CASSDRGESTEAFF
D: -
V: TRBV25-1
J: TRBJ1-1
size: -

DNA: TGTGCCAGCAGCTCCGAAGGGCTCCCGGGCAGCACAGATACGCAGTATTTT
CDR3: CASSSEGLPGSTDTQYF
D: -
V: TRBV7-2
J: TRBJ2-3
size: few

DNA: TGTGCCAGCAGGGGACTCTACACCGGGGAGCTGTTTTTT
CDR3: CASRGLYTGELFF
D: -
V: TRBV12-3/TRBV12-4
J: TRBJ2-2
size: few

DNA: TGTGCCAGCAGTTGGGACGGAACTGGCTATGGCTACACCTTC
CDR3: CASSWDGTGYGYTF
D: -
V: TRBV6-2/TRBV6-3
J: TRBJ1-2
size: -

DNA: TGTGCCAGCAGTTACTCTTGGAGGGCCAGCTCCTACGAGCAGTACTTC
CDR3: CASSYSWRASSYEQYF
D: -
V: TRBV6-2/TRBV6-3
J: TRBJ2-7
size: -

DNA: TGTGCCAGCAGCTCCAGCCGGGTGTTCGCCACTCCTCAGTTCTTC
CDR3: CASSSSRVFATPQFF
D: -
V: TRBV11-1
J: TRBJ2-1
size: few

DNA: TGCGCCAGCAGCCACATACAGGGTCGCGCAGATACGCAGTATTTT
CDR3: CASSHIQGRADTQYF
D: -
V: TRBV5-1
J: TRBJ2-3
size: -

DNA: TGCAGTGCTAGTGACGGTGGCAATCAGCCCCAGCATTTT
CDR3: CSASDGGNQPQHF
D: -
V: TRBV20-1
J: TRBJ1-5
size: -

DNA: TGTGCCAGAAGCTCCGACATACTCTATGGCTACACCTTC
CDR3: CARSSDILYGYTF
D: -
V: TRBV7-8
J: TRBJ1-2
size: -

DNA: TGCGCCAGCAGCCAAGATAGGCGGGCAGGGGGCGTCTACGAGCAGTACTTC
CDR3: CASSQDRRAGGVYEQYF
D: TRBD1
V: TRBV4-1
J: TRBJ2-7
size: -

DNA: TGCAGTGCTAGAGATCGGAGGACCTATGGCTACACCTTC
CDR3: CSARDRRTYGYTF
D: -
V: TRBV20-1
J: TRBJ1-2
size: -

DNA: TGTGCCAGCGCCCCGTGGAGCGGAGGGGCTAGCACAGATACGCAGTATTTT
CDR3: CASAPWSGGASTDTQYF
D: -
V: TRBV12-3/TRBV12-4
J: TRBJ2-3
size: few

DNA: TGTGCCAGCAGTGAAGCCACCATCGCCGGGGCCAACATTCAGTACTTC
CDR3: CASSEATIAGANIQYF
D: -
V: TRBV6-1
J: TRBJ2-4
size: -

DNA: TGTGCCAGCAGACCGGGGGGGTCTGGAAACACCATATATTTT
CDR3: CASRPGGSGNTIYF
D: -
V: TRBV7-2
J: TRBJ1-3
size: -

DNA: TGTGCTAGCAGCCTGAATCCCGGGACAAGTTACAATGAGCAGTTCTTC
CDR3: CASSLNPGTSYNEQFF
D: -
V: TRBV7-7
J: TRBJ2-1
size: few

DNA: TGTGCCAGCAGCTATAGACAGGCGCATGGCTACACCTTC
CDR3: CASSYRQAHGYTF
D: -
V: TRBV5-6
J: TRBJ1-2
size: few